Listed here are 21 T cell receptor beta chains from one sample, sequenced in a study of blood T cell repertoires in COVID-19. The assay was immunoSEQ multiplex PCR, and TCRdb's table has in-frame clones only and misses some. In the table there are a few hundred thousand clones, roughly nine tenths of which are singletons. Input material: PBMCs or T cells enriched from blood (not recorded which). These receptors were collected from a woman aged 45 to 65 in a cohort exposed to, infected with or recovered from COVID-19 (not recorded which).

The J gene is TRBJ2-2, the V gene TRBV11-3; 9 nucleotides match TRBD1. V trimming: 4 bases; J trimming: 6 bases; junction bases outside the gene matches: 9. Germline CDR1 and CDR2: SGHNT and YENEEA. The CDR3 runs 16 residues. CDR3 coding DNA: TGTGCCAGCAGCTCCGGGACAGGGAGGGGGTCCGGGGAGCTGTTTTTT. Amino acid sequence: CASSSGTGRGSGELFF.

This chain connects TRBV18 to TRBJ2-5; D gene unclear. V was shortened by 8 bases and J by 2 bases, with 12 bases between the two germline ends. The germline V gene encodes CDR1 KGHSH and CDR2 LQKENI. The CDR3 spans 13 residues. The DNA for the CDR3 is TGTGCCAGCCGGCGAGGAAAACAAGAGACCCAGTACTTC. This translates into CASRRGKQETQYF.

The chain carries TRBV19 and TRBJ2-2, with 8 bases that match TRBD1. The CDR3 is made up of 16 amino acids. V trimming: 5 bases; J trimming: 2 bases; junction bases outside the gene matches: 7. CDR1 and CDR2 from the germline V gene are LNHDA and SQIVND (reference sequence). CDR3: CASSADRVLNTGELFF. The CDR3 region has the DNA TGTGCCAGTAGTGCGGACAGGGTATTAAACACCGGGGAGCTGTTTTTT.

CDR3 DNA sequence: TGTGCCAGCAGTTTTCGCGACAGGGTAGAAGCTTTCTTT. Encoded protein: CASSFRDRVEAFF. The chain couples TRBV12-3 or TRBV12-4 to TRBJ1-1; 7 bases align to TRBD1. The V and J ends lost 3 bases and 8 bases, in that order; junction bases with no gene match: 6. CDR3 length: 13 residues.

This clone was found a few times. The rearrangement links TRBV2 to TRBJ1-1, with D possibly being TRBD1 (5 bases). CDR1 and CDR2 from the germline V gene are SNHLY and FYNNEI. The length of the CDR3 is 11 residues. V was shortened by 9 bases and J by 5 bases, with 10 bases between the two germline ends. This CDR3 reads CASQGWTEAFF. The CDR3 nucleotides are TGTGCCAGTCAGGGTTGGACTGAAGCTTTCTTT.

This chain uses TRBV7-9 with TRBJ2-7, with 15 bases lining up with TRBD2. With V trimmed by 11 bases and J by 6 bases, 20 bases remained unmatched. Germline V lookup: CDR1 SEHNR, CDR2 FQNEAQ (reference sequence). The CDR3 has 18 residues. The CDR3 DNA sequence: TGTGCCCTCCAAAAGGGGATCCGGGGACTAGCGGGGGGTCGCGAGCAGTACTTC. It translates to CALQKGIRGLAGGREQYF.

This chain connects TRBV7-6 to TRBJ2-5; TRBD2 matches 7 bases. Germline V lookup: CDR1 SGHVS, CDR2 FNYEAQ. With V trimmed by 5 bases and J by 3 bases, 0 bases remained unmatched. The CDR3 has 12 residues. The CDR3 is CASSGGEETQYF. The CDR3 nucleotides are TGTGCCAGCAGCGGGGGGGAAGAGACCCAGTACTTC.

This chain uses TRBV6-5 with TRBJ1-1; D perhaps matches TRBD1 (5 bases). Trimming pared 6 bases from V and 6 bases from J, leaving 14 bases between. The CDR3 contains 13 residues. Germline V gene data show CDR1 as MNHEY and CDR2 as SVGAGI. This chain's CDR3 is CASSPDRVSEAFF. CDR3 DNA: TGTGCCAGCAGCCCCGACAGAGTCTCTGAAGCTTTCTTT.

The V call is TRBV12-3 or TRBV12-4, the J call TRBJ1-5; no clear D gene. With 4 bases removed from V and 7 bases from J, the gap between germline ends came to 11 bases. This CDR3 is 13 amino acids long. This CDR3 is CASSSEGWQPQHF. Written as DNA, the CDR3 is TGTGCCAGCAGTTCAGAGGGTTGGCAGCCCCAGCATTTT.

This clone was seen just once. This chain joins TRBV29-1 and TRBJ2-3; possibly TRBD1 for D (6 bases). The germline V gene has CDR1 SQVTM and CDR2 ANQGSEA. The CDR3 extends over 13 amino acids. Deletions cut 7 bases from V and 3 bases from J, with 14 bases between. The CDR3 here is CSGGLGRTDTQYF. CDR3 DNA: TGCAGCGGGGGGCTGGGGCGAACAGATACGCAGTATTTT.

This clone has only a few counts. This chain uses TRBV3-1 (or the pseudogene TRBV3-2) with TRBJ2-2; D unclear. CDR3 length: 13 residues. V was clipped by 0 bases and J by 11 bases, with 10 bases between them. Germline V gene data show CDR1 as LGHDT and CDR2 as YNNKEL (reference sequence). CDR3 sequence (DNA): TGTGCCAGCAGCCAAGATTCTGGTAGAGAGCTGTTTTTT. It is translated as CASSQDSGRELFF.

The chain is built from TRBV7-2 and TRBJ2-5, with TRBD2 matching 8 bases. Per the germline V gene, CDR1 is SGHTA and CDR2 is FQGNSA. J was trimmed by 5 bases and V by 1 base; bases with no gene match: 18. This CDR3 has 19 amino acids. The CDR3 protein is CASSLDPGGADLESETQYF. CDR3 nucleotides: TGTGCCAGCAGCTTAGACCCCGGGGGGGCCGATTTGGAGTCGGAGACCCAGTACTTC.

The V gene is TRBV4-1, the J gene TRBJ1-3; a weak D match, TRBD1 (6 bases). The CDR3 spans 15 residues. Trimming cost V 6 bases and J 1 base, with 13 bases left between them. Germline-derived CDR1 and CDR2 are MGHRA and YSYEKL. The CDR3 reads CASRPSQGSGNTIYF. In DNA form, the CDR3 reads TGCGCCAGCAGACCCTCACAGGGTTCTGGAAACACCATATATTTT.

The rearrangement uses TRBV7-2 and TRBJ2-7, with a possible D match to TRBD1 (5 bases). V lost 3 bases and J 1 base, leaving 10 bases between the germline ends. This CDR3 is 14 amino acids long. Germline V gene data show CDR1 as SGHTA and CDR2 as FQGNSA. CDR3 region: CASSFRAESYEQYF. For the CDR3, the DNA is TGTGCCAGCAGCTTCAGGGCCGAGTCCTACGAGCAGTACTTC.

The gene calls are TRBV4-1 and TRBJ2-5, with TRBD2 matching over 13 bases. The germline V gene encodes CDR1 MGHRA and CDR2 YSYEKL. V was pared by 1 base and J by 4 bases, with 9 bases of the junction left unmatched. The CDR3 runs to 18 residues. CDR3 residues: CASSQGLAGGYKSETQYF. As DNA, the CDR3 is TGCGCCAGCAGCCAAGGACTAGCGGGGGGTTATAAATCAGAGACCCAGTACTTC.

This rearrangement joins TRBV2 to TRBJ1-2, with a possible D match to TRBD1 (5 bases). The CDR3 runs 15 residues. V was pared by 0 bases and J by 8 bases, with 16 bases between. Germline lookup yields CDR1 SNHLY and CDR2 FYNNEI. The CDR3 region is CASSEALAVAGGYTF. The CDR3 DNA follows: TGTGCCAGCAGTGAAGCGCTCGCGGTGGCAGGGGGCTACACCTTC.

V is TRBV4-3 and J is TRBJ1-2; D is ambiguous. The germline V gene encodes CDR1 LGHNA and CDR2 YSLEER. The CDR3 totals 14 residues. V lost 0 bases and J lost 4, with 9 bases in between. As DNA, the CDR3 is TGCGCCAGCAGCCAAGACGCCAGACTCTATGGCTACACCTTC. Translated, it gives CASSQDARLYGYTF.

This chain connects TRBV2 to TRBJ2-7; 11 bases are shared with TRBD2. Germline V gene sequence: CDR1 SNHLY, CDR2 FYNNEI. This CDR3 region has 17 residues. V lost 3 bases and J lost 6; bases outside the gene matches: 13. CDR3 region: CASSDAPELAGGREQYF. CDR3 bases: TGTGCCAGCAGTGATGCACCCGAGTTAGCGGGGGGGCGCGAGCAGTACTTC.

The chain links TRBV12-5 to TRBJ2-2; D ambiguous. V lost 7 bases and J lost 6, with 18 bases in between. The CDR3 covers 15 residues. Germline loops: CDR1 LGHNT, CDR2 FRNRAP. The CDR3 DNA reads TGTGCTAGTGCCGTTTTTTCTTCTCCGGCCGGGGAGCTGTTTTTT. This sequence encodes CASAVFSSPAGELFF.

The genes are TRBV2 and TRBJ1-5, with unresolved D. CDR1 and CDR2 from the germline V gene are SNHLY and FYNNEI. This CDR3 has 13 residues. Trimming took off 7 bases at V and 0 bases at J, with 7 bases between the two ends. Here the CDR3 reads CASTIYSNQPQHF. The CDR3, as DNA: TGTGCCAGCACTATATATAGCAATCAGCCCCAGCATTTT.

This chain links TRBV11-2 with TRBJ2-2; D is perhaps TRBD1 (6 bases). There are 18 residues in the CDR3. Germline CDR1 and CDR2: SGHAT and FQNNGV. Trimming left V 2 bases short and J 0 bases short, with 16 bases between. CDR3 region: CASSLIRDRISNTGELFF. CDR3 nucleotides: TGTGCCAGCAGCTTAATCAGAGACAGGATTTCGAACACCGGGGAGCTGTTTTTT. The entire variable domain, with the rest obtained from reference TRBV11-2 and TRBJ2-2, is as follows: EAGVAQSPRYKIIEKRQSVAFWCNPISGHATLYWYQQILGQGPKLLIQFQNNGVVDDSQLPKDRFSAERLKGVDSTLKIQPAKLEDSAVYLCASSLIRDRISNTGELFFGEGSRLTVL.